Shown below are 18 T cell receptor beta chains from a single sample sequenced in a study of T-cell reconstitution after alpha-beta-depleted transplantation in children. This sample's TCRbeta library carried unique molecular identifier barcodes. TCRdb reanalysed the PCR reads using MiXCR and keeps one entry per CDR3 protein. The table records 200,000 to 300,000 distinct CDR3 sequences, around 7.5% of them present only once. Material: PBMCs, mostly from graft donor cells, obtained 180 days after TCRalphabeta/CD19-depleted stem cell transplant. These receptors were taken from a male patient aged 10 to 17 who had a stem cell transplant for acute lymphoblastic leukemia, so the T cells may come from the graft donor.

The table lists this clonotype with many counts. The chain joins TRBV5-5 to TRBJ1-5, with a possible D match to TRBD1 (6 bases). Germline-derived CDR1 and CDR2 are SGHKS and YYEKEE (reference sequence). This CDR3 contains 12 residues. V was clipped by 4 bases and J by 8 bases, with 10 bases between them. The CDR3 is CASSPTGKPQHF. CDR3 nucleotides: TGTGCCAGCAGCCCCACAGGGAAGCCCCAGCATTTT. The whole variable domain, filled in from reference TRBV5-5 and TRBJ1-5, reads DAGVTQSPTHLIKTRGQQVTLRCSPISGHKSVSWYQQVLGQGPQFIFQYYEKEERGRGNFPDRFSARQFPNYSSELNVNALLLGDSALYLCASSPTGKPQHFGDGTRLSIL.

This clonotype occurred many times. The chain has TRBV4-3 and TRBJ1-1, with D perhaps matching TRBD1 (5 bases). Trimming pared 0 bases from V and 0 bases from J, leaving 14 bases between. The CDR3 is 17 residues long. Germline-derived CDR1 and CDR2 are LGHNA and YSLEER. This CDR3 reads CASSQDDRSIMNTEAFF. Here the CDR3 DNA reads TGCGCCAGCAGCCAAGACGACAGAAGCATCATGAACACTGAAGCTTTCTTT.

This clonotype appeared many times. V gene TRBV12-3 or TRBV12-4 combines with J gene TRBJ1-2; possible D gene TRBD1, 6 bases. The length of the CDR3 is 13 residues. V lost 6 bases, J lost 2 bases, and 10 bases lay in between. The chain's CDR3 is CASSLDSNYGYTF. The CDR3 coding sequence is TGTGCCAGCAGCCTGGACAGCAACTATGGCTACACCTTC.

The CDR3 protein is CASSYTPGGPTYNEQFF. CDR3 DNA sequence: TGTGCCAGCAGTTACACCCCCGGCGGCCCAACCTACAATGAGCAGTTCTTC. The V call is TRBV6-2 or TRBV6-3, the J call TRBJ2-1; no reliable D call. With 2 bases removed from V and 2 bases from J, the gap between germline ends came to 16 bases. The germline CDR1 and CDR2 sequences are MNHEY and SVGEGT. The CDR3 spans 17 residues.

Ten or more counts support this clonotype. The chain links TRBV3-1 to TRBJ1-5, with D unclear. V shed 1 base and J shed 3 bases, with 4 bases lying between them. Germline V gene lookup returns CDR1 LGHDT and CDR2 YNNKEL (reference sequence). The CDR3 spans 13 residues. This chain's CDR3 is CASSQGDNQPQHF. The CDR3 coding sequence is TGTGCCAGCAGCCAAGGAGACAATCAGCCCCAGCATTTT.

Remarks on this clonotype: A much larger clone lies a single base off, so this may be a read error. The chain employs TRBV7-2 and TRBJ2-1, with D hard to call. Germline CDR1 SGHTA, CDR2 FQGNSA. This CDR3 comprises 11 residues. Trimming stripped 5 bases from V and 8 bases from J, with 7 bases between. CDR3 sequence (DNA): TGTGCCAGCAGCCCCGCTTATGAGCAGTTCTTC. Protein sequence: CASSPAYEQFF.

This clonotype occurred many times. The chain employs TRBV5-1 and TRBJ2-3; no clear D. CDR1 is SGHRS and CDR2 is YFSETQ in the germline V gene. Trimming cost V 2 bases and J 1 base, with 5 bases left between them. This CDR3 has 13 residues. The CDR3 region has the DNA TGCGCCAGCAGCTTCCAGGGCACAGATACGCAGTATTTT. This translates into CASSFQGTDTQYF.

This clonotype has at least ten counts. This rearrangement joins TRBV12-3 or TRBV12-4 to TRBJ1-1; D is possibly TRBD1 (5 bases). Trimming removed 6 bases at V and 6 bases at J, with 23 bases between. The CDR3 has 16 residues. The CDR3 protein is CASRLIPQGPGSEAFF. CDR3 DNA sequence: TGTGCCAGCAGACTTATTCCCCAGGGACCTGGATCTGAAGCTTTCTTT.

This clonotype was seen ten or more times. The chain uses TRBV10-3 and TRBJ1-1; the D is unclear. CDR3 length: 12 amino acids. Trimming pared 6 bases from V and 1 base from J, leaving 6 bases between. Germline CDR1 and CDR2: ENHRY and SYGVKD. The CDR3 protein is CAIRGGNTEAFF. CDR3 bases: TGTGCCATCAGAGGTGGGAACACTGAAGCTTTCTTT.

This clonotype was detected ten times or more. This chain connects TRBV12-5 to TRBJ2-5; perhaps TRBD1 as D (6 bases). Germline V CDR1 and CDR2: LGHNT, FRNRAP. The V and J ends lost 2 bases and 2 bases respectively, with 9 bases between them. The CDR3 contains 14 residues. The CDR3, as DNA: TGTGCTAGTGGTTTGAGGGGGACACAAGAGACCCAGTACTTC. It codes for CASGLRGTQETQYF.

This clonotype was found many times. The rearrangement joins TRBV20-1 to TRBJ2-7; TRBD2 matches at 8 bases. Germline V gives CDR1 DFQATT, CDR2 SNEGSKA (reference sequence). The V gene end was trimmed by 6 bases and the J gene end by 1 base; junction bases not matched to a gene: 17. This CDR3 is built from 17 residues. The CDR3 DNA sequence: TGCAGTGCACCCCGTTTTCGACGGGAGGGCAGATCCTACGAGCAGTACTTC. It yields the protein CSAPRFRREGRSYEQYF.

This clonotype was counted at least ten times. At one end, the junction sequence differs from germline, possibly due to a read error. The gene calls are TRBV7-7 and TRBJ2-5; 7 bases align to TRBD2. The CDR3 length is 16 residues. From germline, CDR1 is SSHAT and CDR2 FNYEAQ (reference sequence). The CDR3 sequence: CASSLTGGAGRKTQYF. The DNA of the CDR3 is TGTGCTAGCAGCTTAACGGGAGGAGCGGGGAGGAAGACCCAGTACTTC.

This clonotype showed up many times. This chain uses TRBV7-2 with TRBJ2-3; D is perhaps TRBD2 (6 bases). Looked up from germline, CDR1 is SGHTA and CDR2 is FQGNSA. V was pared by 1 base and J by 2 bases, with 10 bases between. This CDR3 contains 15 residues. CDR3 sequence reads: CASSLDPGDTDTQYF. For the CDR3, the DNA is TGTGCCAGCAGCTTAGACCCGGGGGACACAGATACGCAGTATTTT.

This clonotype occurred many times. The V call is TRBV7-3, the J call TRBJ2-1; 10 bases fit TRBD2. Germline lookup yields CDR1 SGHTA and CDR2 FQGTGA. With 6 bases clipped from V and 4 bases from J, the junction kept 6 bases outside the gene matches. The CDR3 sequence is 15 residues long. CDR3 in DNA: TGTGCCAGCAGTAGGGAGACTAGCGGGTACAATGAGCAGTTCTTC. This gives the protein CASSRETSGYNEQFF.

This clonotype was detected many times. The V and J genes are TRBV14 and TRBJ2-1, with TRBD2 matching 10 bases. Trimming removed 4 bases from V and 0 bases from J; junction bases left unmatched: 3. This CDR3 region has 16 residues. Germline V gene sequence: CDR1 SGHDN, CDR2 FVKESK. CDR3: CASSRSGRSSYNEQFF. For the CDR3, the DNA is TGTGCCAGCAGCCGTAGCGGGAGGAGCTCCTACAATGAGCAGTTCTTC. Drawing the rest from reference TRBV14 and TRBJ2-1, the complete variable domain is EAGVTQFPSHSVIEKGQTVTLRCDPISGHDNLYWYRRVMGKEIKFLLHFVKESKQDESGMPNNRFLAERTGGTYSTLKVQPAELEDSGVYFCASSRSGRSSYNEQFFGPGTRLTVL.

With regard to this clonotype: The junction does not match germline at one end; this may be a read error. The chain has TRBV4-2 and TRBJ2-1; 9 nucleotides match TRBD2. This CDR3 region has 14 residues. Per germline, CDR1 LGHNA and CDR2 YNFKEQ. Here the CDR3 DNA reads TGTGCCATCAGCCCCGGGCTAGCGGGACGGGAGCAGTTCTTC. Amino acid sequence: CAISPGLAGREQFF.

Many counts were recorded for this clonotype. This chain joins TRBV5-1 and TRBJ1-1; weak D call: TRBD1 (6 bases). The CDR3 is 15 residues long. Trimming cost V 0 bases and J 2 bases, with 11 bases left between them. CDR1 is SGHRS, CDR2 YFSETQ, per germline. The CDR3 DNA is TGCGCCAGCAGCTTGGGTTTGACAGGTAACACTGAAGCTTTCTTT. It is translated as CASSLGLTGNTEAFF.

This clonotype was observed many times. The genes are TRBV20-1 and TRBJ1-5; the D gene is possibly TRBD1 (6 bases). Germline V lookup: CDR1 DFQATT, CDR2 SNEGSKA (reference sequence). Between the trimmed V and J ends, which lost 0 bases and 6 bases, there was a span of 21 bases. CDR3 size: 17 residues. The CDR3 reads CSARDRGGVVLGQPQHF. The DNA for the CDR3 is TGCAGTGCTAGAGACAGGGGCGGGGTGGTTCTTGGTCAGCCCCAGCATTTT.